This T cell receptor beta chain appears in the sequencing data of a study of shared T cell receptors in the human thymus. With 6 bases clipped from V and 7 bases from J, the junction kept 9 bases outside the gene matches. From germline, CDR1 is MDHEN and CDR2 SYDVKM. The CDR3 is made up of 16 amino acids. Only in-frame clones appear in the TCRdb table, and some are missing; sequencing was by immunoSEQ multiplex PCR. The sample includes about 660,000 clones, around 87% seen only once; the top ten take under 0.01%. The same sample was also studied in work on human thymus T cells. That source adds: Both thymic and peripheral blood repertoires showed apparently biased V and J usage.

Sequenced input: thymocytes. This clonotype was sampled from a boy under two years old with a congenital heart defect. The J gene is TRBJ2-1, the V gene TRBV28; TRBD2 matches 13 bases. This CDR3 is CASSAVRTSGSNEQFF. The CDR3 nucleotides are TGTGCCAGCAGCGCCGTCCGGACTAGCGGGAGTAATGAGCAGTTCTTC. Combining the CDR3 with reference TRBV28 and TRBJ2-1 gives the whole variable domain DVKVTQSSRYLVKRTGEKVFLECVQDMDHENMFWYRQDPGLGLRLIYFSYDVKMKEKGDIPEGYSVSREKKERFSLILESASTNQTSMYLCASSAVRTSGSNEQFFGPGTRLTVL.